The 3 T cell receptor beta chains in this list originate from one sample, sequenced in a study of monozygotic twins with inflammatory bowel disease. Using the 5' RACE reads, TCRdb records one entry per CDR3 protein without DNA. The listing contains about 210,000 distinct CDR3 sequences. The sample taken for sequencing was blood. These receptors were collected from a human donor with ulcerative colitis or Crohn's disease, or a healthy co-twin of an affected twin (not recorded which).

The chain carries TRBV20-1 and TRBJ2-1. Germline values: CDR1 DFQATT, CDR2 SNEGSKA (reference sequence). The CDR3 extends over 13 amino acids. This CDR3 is CSATRLSYNEQFF.

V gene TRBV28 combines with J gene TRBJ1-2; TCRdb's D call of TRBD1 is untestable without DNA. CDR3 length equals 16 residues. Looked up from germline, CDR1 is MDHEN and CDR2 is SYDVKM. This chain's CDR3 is CASSFSMGGFIYGYTF.

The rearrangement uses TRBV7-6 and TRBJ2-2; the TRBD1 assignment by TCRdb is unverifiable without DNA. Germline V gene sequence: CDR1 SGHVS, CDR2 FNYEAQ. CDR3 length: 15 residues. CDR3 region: CASSLAVSGTGELFF.